The 26 T cell receptor beta chains presented below share a single source sample, sequenced in a study of cytomegalovirus exposure and HLA in healthy donors (dated by TCRdb to 2016 to 2017). Library preparation was by the immunoSEQ multiplex PCR assay. For the multiplex PCR, a mixture combining 60 forward primers for TCR Vbeta segments and 13 reverse primers for TCR Jbeta segments was used. TCRdb's version of the immuneACCESS table is confined to in-frame rearrangements and falls short of the full clone set. An unresolved V gene accounts for under half of the shortfall where checked; the remainder is of unknown origin. The sample table includes about 72,000 clones. The top ten clonotypes cover 2.7% of the sample. Sequencing was carried out using PBMCs. The receptors here all came from a man between 35 and 55 years old in good health and CMV-seronegative.

This chain uses TRBV9 with TRBJ1-4, with 8 bases aligning to TRBD1. This CDR3 spans 17 amino acids. V shed 4 bases, J shed 0 bases, and the junction held 8 bases outside the gene matches. Germline-derived CDR1 and CDR2 are SGDLS and YYNGEE. The CDR3 here is CASSPRTGHTTNEKLFF. The DNA for the CDR3 is TGTGCCAGCAGCCCGCGGACAGGGCATACAACTAATGAAAAACTGTTTTTT.

The chain combines TRBV30 with TRBJ2-7; D gene ambiguous. CDR3 length equals 11 residues. The ends were cut back, 0 bases at V and 2 bases at J, with 2 bases in the middle. CDR1 and CDR2 (germline): GTSNPN, SVGIG (reference sequence). In DNA, the CDR3 is TGTGCCTGGAGTGTCGCCTACGAGCAGTACTTC. This encodes CAWSVAYEQYF.

This chain links TRBV25-1 with TRBJ1-1; D possibly corresponds to TRBD1 (5 bases). The germline CDR1 and CDR2 sequences are MGHDK and SYGVNS. Trimming stripped 6 bases from V and 0 bases from J, with 17 bases between. This CDR3 has 16 amino acids. The CDR3 reads CASSVRGTSLNTEAFF. In nucleotides, the CDR3 is TGTGCCAGCAGCGTACGCGGGACGTCACTGAACACTGAAGCTTTCTTT.

The rearrangement joins TRBV11-2 to TRBJ2-7; D gene ambiguous. V lost 5 bases, J lost 3 bases, and 20 bases lay in between. Germline CDR1 is SGHAT and CDR2 is FQNNGV. The CDR3 has 16 residues. CDR3 sequence (DNA): TGTGCCAGCAGCCAGGCGATAGTAACTCAGAACTACGAGCAGTACTTC. Translated, it gives CASSQAIVTQNYEQYF.

This chain links TRBV30 with TRBJ1-6; 10 positions match TRBD1. The V and J ends lost 2 bases and 7 bases, in that order; junction bases with no gene match: 8. Germline V gene data show CDR1 as GTSNPN and CDR2 as SVGIG (reference sequence). CDR3 length: 16 amino acids. The CDR3 nucleotides read TGTGCCTGGAGTACAGACAGGGGGCAAAACAATTCACCCCTCCACTTT. It translates to CAWSTDRGQNNSPLHF.

This chain links TRBV10-3 with TRBJ2-3; D may be TRBD1 (5 bases). The CDR3 is 14 amino acids. Per the germline V gene, CDR1 is ENHRY and CDR2 is SYGVKD. The germline V and J ends were trimmed by 6 bases and 3 bases, with 13 bases remaining between them. CDR3 DNA sequence: TGTGCCATCAGGCGGCAGGGTGTTACAGATACGCAGTATTTT. Translated, it gives CAIRRQGVTDTQYF.

With respect to this clone: Other nucleotide sequences from this sample produce the same CDR3. The rearrangement joins TRBV19 to TRBJ2-3, with unresolved D. Looked up from germline, CDR1 is LNHDA and CDR2 is SQIVND (reference sequence). The CDR3 contains 11 residues. The germline V and J ends were trimmed by 5 bases and 2 bases, with 2 bases remaining between them. The CDR3 region has the DNA TGTGCCAGTAGTCACACAGATACGCAGTATTTT. It codes for CASSHTDTQYF.

The chain carries TRBV19 and TRBJ2-7, with a possible D match to TRBD1 (7 bases). Trimming took off 1 base at V and 0 bases at J, with 19 bases between the two ends. The germline CDR1 and CDR2 sequences are LNHDA and SQIVND (reference sequence). This CDR3 contains 18 residues. The CDR3 region has the DNA TGTGCCAGTAGTATAGCCCACCCTTACAGGGGAGGCTCCTACGAGCAGTACTTC. It specifies CASSIAHPYRGGSYEQYF.

The genes are TRBV7-6 and TRBJ2-5; 7 bases match TRBD2. The DNA end is a closer match to TRBJ2-7, so the J assignment may be wrong. The CDR3 loop spans 14 amino acids. CDR1 and CDR2 (germline): SGHVS, FNYEAQ. This chain's CDR3 is CASSLGRGLYEQYF. In DNA form, the CDR3 reads TGTGCCAGCAGCTTAGGGCGGGGGTTGTACGAGCAGTACTTC.

The genes are TRBV9 and TRBJ2-1; 9 bases are a match to TRBD1. CDR1 and CDR2 from the germline V gene are SGDLS and YYNGEE. V shed 6 bases, J shed 4 bases, and the junction held 8 bases outside the gene matches. The CDR3 is made up of 15 amino acids. CDR3 sequence (DNA): TGTGCCAGCACCCCGGGACAGGGATTTTACAATGAGCAGTTCTTC. Translation gives CASTPGQGFYNEQFF.

This chain connects TRBV5-1 to TRBJ1-4, with 8 nucleotides matching TRBD1. Germline assignment: CDR1 SGHRS and CDR2 YFSETQ. The V and J ends lost 5 bases and 7 bases, in that order; junction bases with no gene match: 7. The length of the CDR3 is 14 residues. The CDR3 is CASRSDRGREKLFF. CDR3 DNA sequence: TGCGCCAGCAGGTCCGACAGGGGACGTGAAAAACTGTTTTTT. Using reference TRBV5-1 and TRBJ1-4 for the parts outside the CDR3, the full variable domain is KAGVTQTPRYLIKTRGQQVTLSCSPISGHRSVSWYQQTPGQGLQFLFEYFSETQRNKGNFPGRFSGRQFSNSRSEMNVSTLELGDSALYLCASRSDRGREKLFFGSGTQLSVL.

The chain links TRBV5-1 to TRBJ2-1, with TRBD1 matching over 8 bases. This CDR3 has 14 residues. Trimming at V came to 0 bases and at J to 6 bases, leaving 2 bases not matched to a gene. Per germline, CDR1 SGHRS and CDR2 YFSETQ. The DNA for the CDR3 is TGCGCCAGCAGCTTGGCGACAGGGGTCAATGAGCAGTTCTTC. It codes for CASSLATGVNEQFF.

This rearrangement joins TRBV6-1 to TRBJ1-5, with D perhaps matching TRBD1 (6 bases). CDR1 MNHNS and CDR2 SASEGT come from the germline V gene. The CDR3 spans 15 residues. The germline V and J ends were trimmed by 6 bases and 0 bases, with 12 bases remaining between them. CDR3 sequence: CASRQGVNSNQPQHF. Written as DNA, the CDR3 is TGTGCCAGCAGACAGGGCGTAAATAGCAATCAGCCCCAGCATTTT.

The V call is TRBV30, the J call TRBJ1-2; D remains ambiguous. Germline CDR1 is GTSNPN and CDR2 is SVGIG (reference sequence). This CDR3 contains 15 residues. V shed 0 bases and J shed 2 bases, with 13 bases lying between them. CDR3 bases: TGTGCCTGGAGTGTACAGAGAGGAGGGAACTATGGCTACACCTTC. Its protein is CAWSVQRGGNYGYTF. Full variable domain (outside the CDR3, taken from reference TRBV30 and TRBJ1-2): SQTIHQWPATLVQPVGSPLSLECTVEGTSNPNLYWYRQAAGRGLQLLFYSVGIGQISSEVPQNLSASRPQDRQFILSSKKLLLSDSGFYLCAWSVQRGGNYGYTFGSGTRLTVV.

The CDR3 protein is CSFRDTYSGNTIYF. Here the CDR3 DNA reads TGCAGCTTCCGGGACACGTACTCTGGAAACACCATATATTTT. The chain carries TRBV29-1 and TRBJ1-3; D may be TRBD1 (6 bases). Germline CDR1 SQVTM, CDR2 ANQGSEA. V dropped 8 bases and J dropped 0 bases, with 14 bases sitting between them. This CDR3 comprises 14 residues.

This chain joins TRBV5-1 and TRBJ2-3; perhaps TRBD2 as D (6 bases). This CDR3 spans 14 amino acids. The V and J ends lost 0 bases and 6 bases respectively, with 11 bases between them. Germline CDR1 SGHRS, CDR2 YFSETQ. The CDR3 is CASSLGRDSDTQYF. The CDR3 coding sequence is TGCGCCAGCAGCTTGGGGAGGGATTCGGATACGCAGTATTTT. Looking up the rest from reference TRBV5-1 and TRBJ2-3 gives the full variable domain: KAGVTQTPRYLIKTRGQQVTLSCSPISGHRSVSWYQQTPGQGLQFLFEYFSETQRNKGNFPGRFSGRQFSNSRSEMNVSTLELGDSALYLCASSLGRDSDTQYFGPGTRLTVL.

The rearrangement links TRBV11-3 to TRBJ2-5, with TRBD1 matching over 12 bases. Germline values: CDR1 SGHNT, CDR2 YENEEA. V trimming: 5 bases; J trimming: 5 bases; junction bases outside the gene matches: 12. The length of the CDR3 is 17 residues. The CDR3 bases are TGTGCCAGCAGCAAATGGTCGGGACAGGGGGCGGAGGAGACCCAGTACTTC. Protein: CASSKWSGQGAEETQYF.

The chain links TRBV11-2 to TRBJ2-7, with a tentative D call TRBD2 (5 bases). Germline V gene data show CDR1 as SGHAT and CDR2 as FQNNGV. The germline V and J ends were trimmed by 7 bases and 5 bases, with 24 bases remaining between them. The CDR3 is 16 residues long. CDR3 sequence reads: CASIPSYAGGVDEQYF. The CDR3 DNA sequence: TGTGCCAGCATCCCCAGCTATGCGGGTGGGGTCGACGAGCAGTACTTC. Complete variable domain (other parts from reference TRBV11-2 and TRBJ2-7): EAGVAQSPRYKIIEKRQSVAFWCNPISGHATLYWYQQILGQGPKLLIQFQNNGVVDDSQLPKDRFSAERLKGVDSTLKIQPAKLEDSAVYLCASIPSYAGGVDEQYFGPGTRLTVT.

V is TRBV6-5 and J is TRBJ1-5, with a possible D match to TRBD1 (6 bases). Trimming removed 6 bases from V and 1 base from J, with 13 bases in between. Germline CDR1 and CDR2: MNHEY and SVGAGI. The CDR3 contains 15 residues. The CDR3, as DNA: TGTGCCAGCAGCCTCAGGGGCTTCAGCAATCAGCCCCAGCATTTT. This codes for CASSLRGFSNQPQHF.

The CDR3 here is CASSLGGGTQPQHF. The CDR3 DNA reads TGTGCCAGCAGCTTGGGGGGGGGAACTCAGCCCCAGCATTTT. V and J are TRBV5-8 and TRBJ1-5; D possibly corresponds to TRBD1 (5 bases). V was shortened by 0 bases and J by 6 bases, with 10 bases between the two germline ends. CDR1 is SGHTS and CDR2 is YDEGEE in the germline V gene. CDR3 length: 14 residues.

V usage is TRBV12-5 and J usage is TRBJ1-5; 9 nucleotides match TRBD1. In germline, CDR1 is LGHNT, CDR2 FRNRAP. The CDR3 runs 17 residues. V trimming: 0 bases; J trimming: 7 bases; junction bases outside the gene matches: 10. CDR3 sequence reads: CASGLVMNRGLEQPQHF. The DNA for the CDR3 is TGTGCTAGTGGTTTGGTAATGAACAGGGGGCTTGAACAGCCCCAGCATTTT. The full variable domain, rest sourced from reference TRBV12-5 and TRBJ1-5, is DARVTQTPRHKVTEMGQEVTMRCQPILGHNTVFWYRQTMMQGLELLAYFRNRAPLDDSGMPKDRFSAEMPDATLATLKIQPSEPRDSAVYFCASGLVMNRGLEQPQHFGDGTRLSIL.

CDR3 protein: CASSMTGDPSSPLHF. The DNA for the CDR3 is TGTGCCAGTAGTATGACAGGCGACCCCTCTTCTCCCCTCCACTTT. The chain employs TRBV19 and TRBJ1-6; D perhaps matches TRBD1 (6 bases). Germline CDR1 reads LNHDA; CDR2 reads SQIVND (reference sequence). The CDR3 totals 15 residues. V gave up 3 bases and J gave up 13 bases, with 19 bases separating them.

The CDR3 DNA sequence: TGTGCCAGCAGTTACAGGGGGCGCGGCAATGAGCAGTTCTTC. It yields the protein CASSYRGRGNEQFF. The rearrangement links TRBV6-5 to TRBJ2-1, with 7 bases aligning to TRBD1. V lost 2 bases, J lost 6 bases, and 4 bases stayed unmatched. Looked up from germline, CDR1 is MNHEY and CDR2 is SVGAGI. The CDR3 covers 14 residues.

The chain carries TRBV5-6 and TRBJ1-1, with TRBD1 identical over 7 bases. Losses at the gene ends were 4 bases for V and 5 bases for J; bases not matched to a gene: 11. Germline V gene data show CDR1 as SGHDT and CDR2 as YYEEEE. The CDR3 has 15 residues. The CDR3 DNA follows: TGTGCCAGCAGCCCCTCAGACAGGGTTGATACTGAAGCTTTCTTT. Its protein is CASSPSDRVDTEAFF. The full variable domain, its missing parts supplied by reference TRBV5-6 and TRBJ1-1, is DAGVTQSPTHLIKTRGQQVTLRCSPKSGHDTVSWYQQALGQGPQFIFQYYEEEERQRGNFPDRFSGHQFPNYSSELNVNALLLGDSALYLCASSPSDRVDTEAFFGQGTRLTVV.

The V call is TRBV30, the J call TRBJ1-1; the match to TRBD1 covers 10 bases. Germline trimming cut 2 bases from V and 3 bases from J; bases unmatched to any gene: 3. The CDR3 runs to 14 residues. Germline V gene sequence: CDR1 GTSNPN, CDR2 SVGIG (reference sequence). The CDR3 spells CAWSTGTGDTEAFF. Written as DNA, the CDR3 is TGTGCCTGGAGTACCGGGACAGGGGACACTGAAGCTTTCTTT.

This chain connects TRBV29-1 to TRBJ1-1; D unresolved. Deletions cut 3 bases from V and 5 bases from J, with 7 bases between. Per the germline V gene, CDR1 is SQVTM and CDR2 is ANQGSEA. CDR3 length equals 11 residues. As DNA, the CDR3 is TGCAGCGTTGAGAAAGCTACTGAAGCTTTCTTT. The encoded protein is CSVEKATEAFF.